These T cell receptor beta chains were read from a single sample in a study of CD8 T cells in Susac syndrome. TCRdb processed the immunoSEQ multiplex PCR reads anew with MiXCR; each CDR3 protein has one entry. The sample consists of roughly 130,000 distinct CDR3 sequences, approximately 94% of them appearing once. The specimen sequenced was CD4+ T cells from PBMCs. Receptor source: a human donor with multiple sclerosis. Each CDR3 is given with its conserved first and last residue. D genes are given only for firm matches. Clone size appears in some rows only: once, few, many, or a class for an expanded clone.

D,V,J,size,CDR3,DNA
-,TRBV20-1,TRBJ2-7,-,CSANSGQSSYEQYF,TGCAGTGCTAATAGCGGCCAGAGCTCCTACGAGCAGTACTTC
-,TRBV7-3,TRBJ2-1,-,CASNNGGSSYNEQFF,TGTGCCAGTAATAATGGGGGTAGCTCCTACAATGAGCAGTTCTTC
TRBD2,TRBV9,TRBJ2-1,-,CASSVTGGPDNEQFF,TGTGCCAGCAGCGTAACGGGGGGGCCCGACAATGAGCAGTTCTTC
-,TRBV6-5,TRBJ1-1,-,CASSYSFREREGVNTEAFF,TGTGCCAGCAGTTACTCGTTTCGGGAGAGGGAAGGGGTGAACACTGAAGCTTTCTTT
-,TRBV12-3/TRBV12-4,TRBJ1-2,-,CASSSRVGANGYTF,TGTGCCAGCAGTTCACGGGTGGGGGCTAATGGCTACACCTTC
-,TRBV7-2,TRBJ1-1,-,CASSLFGVRSMNTEAFF,TGTGCCAGCAGCTTATTTGGGGTCAGGAGTATGAACACTGAAGCTTTCTTT
-,TRBV20-1,TRBJ2-1,-,CSGGAEYNEQFF,TGCAGTGGGGGGGCGGAGTACAATGAGCAGTTCTTC
TRBD2,TRBV3-1,TRBJ2-1,-,CASSQGGGLAGISYNEQFF,TGTGCCAGCAGCCAGGGGGGGGGACTAGCGGGCATCTCCTACAATGAGCAGTTCTTC
-,TRBV7-9,TRBJ1-1,-,CASSFAQGNTEAFF,TGTGCCAGCAGCTTCGCACAGGGGAACACTGAAGCTTTCTTT
-,TRBV4-1,TRBJ1-6,-,CASSQAAGRGEGTLHF,TGCGCCAGCAGCCAAGCGGCGGGCAGGGGTGAGGGGACCCTCCACTTT
-,TRBV5-1,TRBJ2-5,-,CASSLRSGQETQYF,TGCGCCAGCAGCTTGAGGAGCGGCCAAGAGACCCAGTACTTC
TRBD2,TRBV7-9,TRBJ2-3,-,CASSLGLAGTTDTQYF,TGTGCCAGCAGCTTAGGACTAGCGGGAACCACAGATACGCAGTATTTT
TRBD2,TRBV20-1,TRBJ2-1,-,CSAPRREEGNEQFF,TGCAGTGCCCCTAGACGGGAGGAGGGCAATGAGCAGTTCTTC
-,TRBV29-1,TRBJ1-2,-,CSVIGTSNYGYTF,TGCAGCGTGATCGGGACGTCAAACTATGGCTACACCTTC
-,TRBV12-3/TRBV12-4,TRBJ1-3,-,CATGVTSGNTIYF,TGTGCCACAGGGGTGACCTCTGGAAACACCATATATTTT
TRBD1,TRBV19,TRBJ2-4,-,CASSTGQTKNIQYF,TGTGCCAGTAGTACGGGACAGACCAAAAACATTCAGTACTTC
-,TRBV5-1,TRBJ1-1,-,CASSSFGGERTEAFF,TGCGCCAGCAGCTCCTTCGGGGGGGAACGCACTGAAGCTTTCTTT
-,TRBV6-4,TRBJ1-2,-,CASSDFGRPSDGYTF,TGTGCCAGCAGTGACTTCGGACGGCCCTCGGATGGCTACACCTTC
-,TRBV12-3/TRBV12-4,TRBJ2-1,-,CASSPRGGPLFF,TGTGCCAGCAGCCCTAGGGGGGGGCCTCTGTTCTTC
-,TRBV5-1,TRBJ2-1,-,CASSLVIDEQFF,TGCGCCAGCAGCTTGGTTATTGATGAGCAGTTCTTC
-,TRBV12-3/TRBV12-4,TRBJ1-5,-,CASSRVDQPQHF,TGTGCCAGCAGCAGGGTTGATCAGCCCCAGCATTTT
-,TRBV12-3/TRBV12-4,TRBJ1-1,-,CASSLNRMNTEAFF,TGTGCCAGCAGTTTGAACAGGATGAACACTGAAGCTTTCTTT
-,TRBV6-2/TRBV6-3,TRBJ2-1,-,CASSWMHEQFF,TGTGCCAGCAGTTGGATGCATGAGCAGTTCTTC
TRBD2,TRBV19,TRBJ2-1,-,CASSLSHRTSDANEQFF,TGTGCCAGTAGTCTCTCCCATCGGACTAGCGATGCCAATGAGCAGTTCTTC
-,TRBV30,TRBJ2-2,-,CAWSVRGWTGELFF,TGTGCCTGGAGTGTCCGGGGATGGACCGGGGAGCTGTTTTTT
-,TRBV7-9,TRBJ1-5,-,CASSSQGSQPQHF,TGTGCCAGCAGCTCACAGGGCAGTCAGCCCCAGCATTTT
-,TRBV12-3/TRBV12-4,TRBJ1-1,-,CASRRVEAFF,TGTGCCAGTAGACGGGTCGAAGCTTTCTTT
TRBD2,TRBV20-1,TRBJ2-2,once,CSASTSGSVTGELFF,TGCAGTGCTAGTACTAGCGGGAGCGTTACCGGGGAGCTGTTTTTT
TRBD1,TRBV23-1,TRBJ2-1,-,CASSHRDRSSYNEQFF,TGCGCCAGCAGTCATCGGGACAGGAGTAGCTACAATGAGCAGTTCTTC
-,TRBV9,TRBJ2-1,-,CASSTSTSPWDEQFF,TGTGCCAGCAGCACTTCCACTAGCCCCTGGGATGAGCAGTTCTTC
-,TRBV2,TRBJ1-5,once,CASKARGSYSNQPQHF,TGTGCCAGCAAGGCTCGGGGGTCATATAGCAATCAGCCCCAGCATTTT
-,TRBV27,TRBJ1-2,-,CASRPQAITPYGYTF,TGTGCCAGCAGGCCACAGGCCATTACACCCTATGGCTACACCTTC
-,TRBV5-1,TRBJ2-7,-,CASSLSWASGGNEQYF,TGCGCCAGCAGCTTAAGCTGGGCCTCTGGTGGAAACGAGCAGTACTTC
-,TRBV24-1,TRBJ2-3,-,CATSDGQSDTQYF,TGTGCCACCAGTGATGGACAGTCAGATACGCAGTATTTT
-,TRBV24-1,TRBJ1-1,-,CATSSANSLNTEAFF,TGTGCCACCAGTTCGGCTAACAGCCTGAACACTGAAGCTTTCTTT
-,TRBV15,TRBJ1-6,-,CATSRTRDSPLHF,TGTGCCACCAGCAGAACCAGAGATTCACCCCTCCACTTT
-,TRBV3-1,TRBJ1-6,-,CASSQYSSGSYNSPLHF,TGTGCCAGCAGCCAATACAGCTCAGGCTCCTATAATTCACCCCTCCACTTT
TRBD2,TRBV12-3/TRBV12-4,TRBJ2-2,-,CASSRTSGLNTGELFF,TGTGCCAGCAGTCGGACTAGCGGATTAAACACCGGGGAGCTGTTTTTT
TRBD1,TRBV18,TRBJ2-7,once,CASSPGTGMNEQYF,TGTGCCAGCTCACCCGGGACAGGGATGAACGAGCAGTACTTC
-,TRBV5-6,TRBJ1-5,-,CASSLDQNQPQHF,TGTGCCAGCAGCTTGGACCAGAATCAGCCCCAGCATTTT
TRBD2,TRBV11-2,TRBJ2-7,-,CASRSSGRQYEQYF,TGTGCCAGCAGGTCTAGCGGGAGACAGTACGAGCAGTACTTC
TRBD2,TRBV7-9,TRBJ2-1,-,CASSQRGLAGVPQFF,TGTGCCAGCAGCCAGAGGGGACTAGCGGGAGTTCCGCAGTTCTTC
-,TRBV28,TRBJ2-2,-,CASSTGELFF,TGTGCCTCTTCTACCGGGGAGCTGTTTTTT
TRBD2,TRBV3-1,TRBJ2-1,-,CASSQGLAGVMRNEQFF,TGTGCCAGCAGCCAGGGACTAGCGGGTGTTATGAGGAATGAGCAGTTCTTC
-,TRBV30,TRBJ2-3,-,CAWSRSSSTDTQYF,TGTGCCTGGAGTCGTTCCTCTAGCACAGATACGCAGTATTTT
TRBD1,TRBV4-1,TRBJ1-2,-,CASSQIIRTGGLANYGYTF,TGCGCCAGCAGCCAAATAATTCGGACAGGGGGATTAGCTAACTATGGCTACACCTTC
-,TRBV20-1,TRBJ2-1,-,CSARAQLGNEQFF,TGCAGTGCTAGAGCCCAACTAGGTAATGAGCAGTTCTTC
TRBD1,TRBV12-3/TRBV12-4,TRBJ1-1,-,CASSPGTGIRTEAFF,TGTGCCAGCAGTCCGGGGACAGGGATCCGCACTGAAGCTTTCTTT
TRBD2,TRBV7-2,TRBJ2-4,-,CASSLGTSGVQYF,TGTGCCAGCAGCCTCGGGACTAGCGGGGTTCAGTACTTC
-,TRBV10-3,TRBJ2-5,once,CAIGALEGIVTQYF,TGTGCCATCGGGGCCTTGGAGGGAATAGTGACCCAGTACTTC
TRBD1,TRBV6-2/TRBV6-3,TRBJ2-7,-,CASKGTGVYEQYF,TGTGCCAGCAAAGGGACAGGGGTCTACGAGCAGTACTTC